Reported below is one T cell receptor (beta chain). The sample is drawn from a study of blood T cell repertoires in COVID-19. Looking at the study overall: The United States, Italy and Spain provided the acute and convalescent COVID-19 samples. T cells, B-cell-depleted T cells, or PBMCs supplied cDNA or gDNA.

Seattle's enrolled individuals joined amid active infection and were then monitored longitudinally. Original data processing: Reference gene primer amplification in the assay estimated nucleated cell counts. Method: immunoSEQ multiplex PCR; TCRdb's copy keeps in-frame clones and lacks some. The D gene and trimming were derived from the DNA, and the V and J assignments and clone size from that table. The sample lists 200,000 to 250,000 clones, 80% to 95% occurring once. The V gene's germline CDR1 is ENHRY and CDR2 SYGVKD. The CDR3 sequence is 13 residues long. The ends were cut back, 4 bases at V and 4 bases at J, with 10 bases in the middle.

The sequencing sample was made of peripheral blood. V is TRBV10-3 and J is TRBJ2-5; D is perhaps TRBD1 (6 bases). This clonotype was obtained from a man aged 60-69 years with COVID-19, enrolled during active disease. DNA for the CDR3: TGTGCCATCAGTGTGGCAGGGGCAGAGACCCAGTACTTC. Encoded protein: CAISVAGAETQYF.